Included here is one T cell receptor (beta chain) sequence, with context. The antigen it binds to is not known. Base-call qualities are not available, and no considerably larger clone is one nucleotide away. The library was made by the immunoSEQ multiplex PCR assay. Alongside multiparametric flow cytometry, deep sequencing of rearranged TCR beta loci was used to profile the T cell repertoires. In TCRdb, the immuneACCESS table is reduced to in-frame sequences with V and J assigned. These tables do not hold every clone; where another copy was compared, an unresolved V gene accounts for under half, and the others remain unexplained. In this sample the table shows 6,000 to 8,500 clones, roughly nine tenths of which occur a single time. The ten top clones hold approximately 15% of the sample. Including the terminal cysteine and phenylalanine, the CDR3 comprises 17 residues. The CDR3 DNA has 51 bases and is translated from base 1. For CDR1 and CDR2, the germline V gene lists MDHEN and SYDVKM. V and J are truncated by 3 bases and 1 base respectively, leaving an intervening sequence of 18 bases.

These data come from a study of lymphopenia after photon versus proton radiotherapy (dated by TCRdb to the late 2010s). In the study overall: The immunological effects of photon versus proton radiation therapy were compared in patients with gastrointestinal tumors who developed high-grade lymphopenia. The goal of the study was to characterize the differences between the two radiation modalities in how they affect the immune system. The 20 patients in the cohort had gastrointestinal tumors, were treated with either photon or proton therapy, and subsequently developed lymphopenia.

Here is what the overall study found, with its caveats: Proton-treated patients stayed relatively stable during treatment, while photon-treated patients lost naive T cells and TCR diversity and gained effector/memory populations. The survival association was examined only in patients who died, and the authors described better survival with proton therapy as a possibility, not as a demonstrated result. After the lymphocyte count nadir, oligoclonal expansion, especially of CD8+ Temra cells, was observed in photon-treated repertoires, and the drop in diversity was driven by this expansion. Across the cohort, an inverse correlation was found between a larger post-nadir drop in TCR diversity and overall survival time among patients who died.

The starting material was peripheral blood, obtained from a patient treated with photon-based radiotherapy. The sequence is built from TRBV28 and TRBJ1-1, with the D gene not clear enough to name. This receptor was taken from a man in his sixties with cholangiocarcinoma. The DNA reads as follows: TGTGCCAGCAGTTTTAGTTGGAGCACAGCGAAGAACACTGAAGCTTTCTTT. Its translation reads: CASSFSWSTAKNTEAFF.